These 9 T cell receptor beta chains share one sample of origin, sequenced in a study of blood T cells in healthy people across ages (dated by TCRdb to between 2015 and 2016). To prepare the library, 5' RACE was applied. The data were produced on an Illumina HiSeq 2500. A second about 7 to 12 cycle PCR used a sample-barcoded 5' primer and a J-beta primer mix. TCRdb reworked the public reads: Q25 trimming with fastp, MiXCR clone assembly, productive beta chains retained. Entries are consolidated by CDR3 protein sequence, retaining the most common genes and DNA. The sample table contains hundreds of thousands of distinct CDR3 sequences; only one count was recorded for roughly half of them. The top ten constitute about 13% of the sample. The specimen was blood. The receptor set was obtained from a woman older than 75 in good health.

This clonotype showed up many times. The rearrangement links TRBV7-3 to TRBJ2-5; D perhaps matches TRBD2 (5 bases). CDR3 length: 12 residues. V was shortened by 4 bases and J by 7 bases, with 10 bases between the two germline ends. The germline V gene encodes CDR1 SGHTA and CDR2 FQGTGA. The CDR3 bases are TGTGCCAGCAGCTACCCCGAGGGGACCCAGTACTTC. Translation: CASSYPEGTQYF.

Of note for this clonotype: The junction differs from germline at one of its ends, possibly a read error. The chain recombines TRBV11-1 with TRBJ2-1; 7 bases align to TRBD2. CDR3 size: 15 residues. Germline V lookup: CDR1 SGHAT, CDR2 FQDESV (reference sequence). In nucleotides, the CDR3 is TGTGCCAGCAGCCGACCCGGGACTACCTACAATGAGCGGTACTTC. It specifies CASSRPGTTYNERYF.

The rearrangement joins TRBV5-1 to TRBJ2-3; possibly TRBD1 for D (6 bases). The CDR3 is made up of 16 amino acids. Germline V lookup: CDR1 SGHRS, CDR2 YFSETQ. Deletions cut 4 bases from V and 10 bases from J, with 25 bases between. The CDR3 DNA follows: TGCGCCAGCAGCCCGGGCCAGACAGGCCCCTCAGAGGCGCAGTATTTT. This sequence encodes CASSPGQTGPSEAQYF.

In its sample, this clonotype was seen many times. The J gene is TRBJ2-3, the V gene TRBV12-3 or TRBV12-4, with TRBD2 identical over 11 bases. The CDR3 contains 15 residues. After removal of 11 bases from V and 1 base from J, the junction contained 8 bases not matched to a gene. This chain's CDR3 is CASSRTSGRTDTQYF. CDR3 DNA: TGTGCCTCATCCCGGACTAGCGGGCGCACAGATACGCAGTATTTT.

Concerning this clonotype: This may stem from a read error, because a much larger clone lies one nucleotide away. CDR3 sequence (DNA): TGTGCCAGCAGCCCCTCGCTACTAGCAGCACAAGAGGCCCAGTACTTC. This encodes CASSPSLLAAQEAQYF. This chain uses TRBV3-1 with TRBJ2-5; D might be TRBD2 (6 bases). The CDR3 loop spans 16 amino acids. Per the germline V gene, CDR1 is LGHDT and CDR2 is YNNKEL (reference sequence).

The chain recombines TRBV7-8 with TRBJ2-2; D is perhaps TRBD1 (5 bases). The germline CDR1 and CDR2 sequences are SGHVS and FQNEAQ. CDR3 length: 16 amino acids. Trimming took off 5 bases at V and 3 bases at J, with 16 bases between the two ends. The CDR3 reads CASSRQGLGDTGELFF. The CDR3 region has the DNA TGTGCCAGCAGCCGGCAGGGTTTGGGTGACACCGGGGAGCTGTTTTTT.

The J gene is TRBJ1-4, the V gene TRBV7-9; tentatively, D is TRBD1 (6 bases). CDR1 SEHNR and CDR2 FQNEAQ come from the germline V gene (reference sequence). The CDR3 loop spans 17 amino acids. Trimming pared 10 bases from V and 12 bases from J, leaving 33 bases between. The CDR3 is CAITVTNQTGRSWELFF. The CDR3 DNA is TGTGCCATCACCGTCACGAACCAGACAGGCCGTTCTTGGGAACTGTTTTTT.

This clonotype occurred many times. One junction end disagrees with the germline gene, perhaps due to a read error. J is TRBJ2-7 and V is TRBV18; D is perhaps TRBD1 (6 bases). This CDR3 spans 14 amino acids. The V gene's germline CDR1 is KGHSH and CDR2 LQKENI. CDR3 nucleotide sequence: TGTGCCAGCTCACCCGGACAGACGGGATACGGGCAGTACTTC. It specifies CASSPGQTGYGQYF. The full variable domain, in which reference TRBV18 and TRBJ2-7 provide the parts outside the CDR3, is NAGVMQNPRHLVRRRGQEARLRCSPMKGHSHVYWYRQLPEEGLKFMVYLQKENIIDESGMPKERFSAEFPKEGPSILRIQQVVRGDSAAYFCASSPGQTGYGQYFGPGTRLTVT.

The chain employs TRBV14 and TRBJ2-1; weak D call: TRBD2 (5 bases). V lost 2 bases to trimming and J lost 5 bases, with 13 bases between them. The CDR3 extends over 15 amino acids. Germline CDR1 reads SGHDN; CDR2 reads FVKESK. CDR3 DNA sequence: TGTGCCAGCAGCCAACGGTCGGGGTTCGACAATGAGCAGTTCTTC. Translation gives CASSQRSGFDNEQFF.